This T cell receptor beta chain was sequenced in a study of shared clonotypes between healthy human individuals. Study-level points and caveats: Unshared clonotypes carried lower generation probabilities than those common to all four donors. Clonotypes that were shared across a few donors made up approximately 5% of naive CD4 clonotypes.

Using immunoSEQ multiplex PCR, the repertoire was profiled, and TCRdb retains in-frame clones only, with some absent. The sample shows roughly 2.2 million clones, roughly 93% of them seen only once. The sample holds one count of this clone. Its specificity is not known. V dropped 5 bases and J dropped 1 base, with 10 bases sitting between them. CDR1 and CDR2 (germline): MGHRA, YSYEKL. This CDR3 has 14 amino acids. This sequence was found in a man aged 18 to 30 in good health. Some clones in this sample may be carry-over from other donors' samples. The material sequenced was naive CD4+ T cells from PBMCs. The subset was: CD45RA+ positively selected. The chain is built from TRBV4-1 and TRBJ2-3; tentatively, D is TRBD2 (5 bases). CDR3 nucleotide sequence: TGCGCCAGCAGCAAACGGACTGGCACAGATACGCAGTATTTT. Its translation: CASSKRTGTDTQYF.